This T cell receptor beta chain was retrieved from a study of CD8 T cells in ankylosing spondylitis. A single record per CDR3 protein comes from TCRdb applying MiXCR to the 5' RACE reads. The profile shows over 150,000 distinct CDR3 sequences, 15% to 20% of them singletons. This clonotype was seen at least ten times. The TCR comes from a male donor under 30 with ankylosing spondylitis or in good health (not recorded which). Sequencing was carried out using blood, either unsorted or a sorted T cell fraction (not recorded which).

The CDR3 here is CAIRLAGEGVEQYF. The DNA of the CDR3 is TGTGCCATCAGGCTAGCGGGAGAGGGCGTCGAGCAGTACTTC. The chain couples TRBV10-3 to TRBJ2-7, with 10 bases that match TRBD2. Germline CDR1 ENHRY, CDR2 SYGVKD. V dropped 6 bases and J dropped 6; count of bases not matched to a gene: 8. The CDR3 spans 14 residues.